Sequencing of this T cell receptor (beta chain) was carried out in a study of OX40 agonist ivuxolimab in advanced cancers. This clone was detected a few times. Clones were read by immunoSEQ multiplex PCR, and TCRdb kept only the in-frame ones, dropping some. Of nearly 45,000 clones in the sample, 75% to 85% were seen once. This receptor was obtained from an adult with an advanced solid tumor such as melanoma, head and neck, liver or kidney cancer. Sequenced material: CD4+ or CD8+ T cells sorted from blood, taken in a trial of the OX40 agonist ivuxolimab.

The CDR3 region is CASSRYEQYF. The CDR3 nucleotides read TGTGCCAGCAGTCGCTACGAGCAGTACTTC. V is TRBV27 and J is TRBJ2-7; D not certain. The CDR3 contains 10 residues. Trimming took off 5 bases at V and 3 bases at J, with 2 bases between the two ends. From germline, CDR1 is MNHEY and CDR2 SMNVEV (reference sequence).